The subject of this entry is one T cell receptor beta chain. Its antigen is not known. This specimen comes from a study of OX40 agonist ivuxolimab in advanced cancers. Study results and caveats: CD4+ and CD8+ blood T cells expanded clonally by week 6 at 0.1 to 3.0 mg/kg.

Here immunoSEQ multiplex PCR was the method, and the copy in TCRdb shows in-frame clones only, minus some. The table has about 70,000 clones, approximately 81% seen once. Cycle 7 day 1, cycle 4 day 1, and baseline were the timepoints at which blood was sampled. The V end was cut by 5 bases, the J end by 5 bases, with 10 bases between. The CDR3 extends over 12 amino acids. CDR1 is GTSNPN and CDR2 is SVGIG in the germline V gene (reference sequence). The input for sequencing was CD4+ or CD8+ T cells sorted from blood, taken in a trial of the OX40 agonist ivuxolimab. This sequence was found in an adult with an advanced solid tumor such as melanoma, head and neck, liver or kidney cancer. V and J are TRBV30 and TRBJ2-1; possibly TRBD1 for D (5 bases). The CDR3 sequence is CAWGKQDNEQFF. CDR3 bases: TGTGCCTGGGGTAAACAGGACAATGAGCAGTTCTTC.